The 3 T cell receptor beta chains below all came from one sample that was sequenced in a study of cytomegalovirus exposure and HLA in healthy donors. 60 Vbeta and 13 Jbeta primers were used in PCR. TCRdb keeps only in-frame clones here, not all; method: immunoSEQ multiplex PCR. The sample has 150,000 to 200,000 clones, less than 80% seen once. The sample consisted of PBMCs. These TCRs come from a middle-aged man in good health and CMV-seronegative.

The J gene is TRBJ2-1, the V gene TRBV5-1, with 14 bases matching TRBD2. CDR1 and CDR2 (germline): SGHRS, YFSETQ. The V segment lost 7 bases and the J segment 5 bases; nucleotides outside the gene matches: 2. CDR3 size: 14 residues. This CDR3 reads CASWGLAGDNEQFF. CDR3 coding DNA: TGCGCCAGCTGGGGACTAGCGGGAGACAATGAGCAGTTCTTC.

This clone was found once. The chain links TRBV18 to TRBJ2-1; 8 bases align to TRBD2. Trimming took 3 bases from V and 4 from J; bases not matched to a gene: 2. This CDR3 is built from 14 residues. Looked up from germline, CDR1 is KGHSH and CDR2 is LQKENI. The CDR3 nucleotides read TGTGCCAGCTCACCTAGCGGGAAATACAATGAGCAGTTCTTC. It translates to CASSPSGKYNEQFF.

V usage is TRBV6-1 and J usage is TRBJ2-7; the D gene is possibly TRBD1 (5 bases). The V and J ends lost 5 bases and 6 bases respectively, with 14 bases between them. CDR3 length: 13 residues. Germline CDR1 is MNHNS and CDR2 is SASEGT. Here the CDR3 reads CASSKEQGVEQYF. The CDR3 DNA follows: TGTGCCAGCAGTAAGGAACAAGGGGTCGAGCAGTACTTC.